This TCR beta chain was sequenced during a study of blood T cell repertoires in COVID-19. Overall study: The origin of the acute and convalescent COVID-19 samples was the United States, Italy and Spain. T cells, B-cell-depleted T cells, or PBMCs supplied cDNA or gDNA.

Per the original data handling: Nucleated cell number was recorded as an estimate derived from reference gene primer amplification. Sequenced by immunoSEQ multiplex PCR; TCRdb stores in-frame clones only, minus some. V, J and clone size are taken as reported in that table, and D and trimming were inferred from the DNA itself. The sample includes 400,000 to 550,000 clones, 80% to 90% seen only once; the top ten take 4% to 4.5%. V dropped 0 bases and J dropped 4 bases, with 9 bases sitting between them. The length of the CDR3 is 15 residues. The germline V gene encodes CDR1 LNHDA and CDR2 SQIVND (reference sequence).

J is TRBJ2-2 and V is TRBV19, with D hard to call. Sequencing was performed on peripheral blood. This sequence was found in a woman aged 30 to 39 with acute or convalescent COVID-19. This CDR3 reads CASSIDRSVTGELFF. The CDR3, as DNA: TGTGCCAGTAGTATAGACAGGTCGGTCACCGGGGAGCTGTTTTTT.